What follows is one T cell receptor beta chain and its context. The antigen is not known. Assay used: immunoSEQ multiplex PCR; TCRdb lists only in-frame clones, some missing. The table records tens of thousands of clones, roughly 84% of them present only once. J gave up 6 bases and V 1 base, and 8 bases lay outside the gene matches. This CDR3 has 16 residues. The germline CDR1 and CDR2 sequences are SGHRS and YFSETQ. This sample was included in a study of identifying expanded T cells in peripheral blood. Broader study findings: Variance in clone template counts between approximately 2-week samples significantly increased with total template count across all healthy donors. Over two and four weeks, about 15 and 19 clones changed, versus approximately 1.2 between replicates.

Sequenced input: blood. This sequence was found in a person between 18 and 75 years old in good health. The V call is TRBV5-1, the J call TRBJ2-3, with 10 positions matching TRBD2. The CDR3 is CASSLTVAGGTDTQYF. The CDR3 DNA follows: TGCGCCAGCAGCTTGACGGTAGCGGGAGGAACGGATACGCAGTATTTT.